The T cell receptor (beta chain) under discussion was sequenced for a study of blood T cell repertoires in COVID-19. Across the whole study: Italy, Spain and the United States were the sources of the convalescent and acute COVID-19 samples.

The data were produced by immunoSEQ multiplex PCR, yet TCRdb's version contains in-frame clones alone and is incomplete. The table records 250,000 to 350,000 clones, roughly 88% of them present only once. The V gene end was trimmed by 0 bases and the J gene end by 7 bases; junction bases not matched to a gene: 0. The CDR3 extends over 14 amino acids. The germline V gene encodes CDR1 SGDLS and CDR2 YYNGEE. The V and J genes are TRBV9 and TRBJ1-6; TRBD1 matches at 8 bases. This clonotype originated in a woman in her thirties with COVID-19, enrolled during active disease. The sequenced material came from peripheral blood. CDR3 in DNA: TGTGCCAGCAGCGTAGACAGGGGGAATTCACCCCTCCACTTT. This gives the protein CASSVDRGNSPLHF.